Each of the 6 T cell receptor beta chains below was sequenced from the same sample in a study of CD8 T cells in ankylosing spondylitis. In TCRdb, the 5' RACE reads were re-called with MiXCR into one record per CDR3 protein. The sample lists about 240,000 distinct CDR3 sequences, 9.5% to 12% occurring once. The source material was blood, either unsorted or a sorted T cell fraction (not recorded which). These receptors were taken from a male donor with ankylosing spondylitis or in good health (not recorded which).

This clonotype was found many times. The J gene is TRBJ2-3, the V gene TRBV29-1, with a weak D call TRBD2 (5 bases). V lost 6 bases and J 0 bases, leaving 10 bases between the germline ends. CDR3 length: 13 residues. CDR1 and CDR2 (germline): SQVTM, ANQGSEA. This CDR3 is CSVAAGSTDTQYF. In DNA form, the CDR3 reads TGCAGCGTAGCGGCGGGTAGCACAGATACGCAGTATTTT.

This clonotype was detected many times. The V call is TRBV12-3 or TRBV12-4, the J call TRBJ1-1; tentative D call: TRBD1 (6 bases). Trimming pared 7 bases from V and 10 bases from J, leaving 25 bases between. CDR3 length equals 15 residues. DNA for the CDR3: TGTGCCAGCATCATGGGAGGGGGTGCCAGGTTTGGAGCTTTCTTT. Its protein is CASIMGGGARFGAFF.

This clonotype was found many times. The chain has TRBV7-9 and TRBJ2-7; either TRBD1 or TRBD2 may supply D (5 bases each). Trimming cost V 6 bases and J 2 bases, with 11 bases left between them. The CDR3 contains 13 residues. From germline, CDR1 is SEHNR and CDR2 FQNEAQ (reference sequence). The CDR3 DNA is TGTGCCAGCAGTCCAGGGAGCCCCTACGAGCAGTACTTC. Translating it yields CASSPGSPYEQYF.

This clonotype was observed a few times. This chain connects TRBV2 to TRBJ2-7; 8 nucleotides agree with TRBD1. The V gene's germline CDR1 is SNHLY and CDR2 FYNNEI. Losses at the gene ends were 7 bases for V and 5 bases for J; bases not matched to a gene: 10. The length of the CDR3 is 14 residues. This chain's CDR3 is CASIGAGGWNEQYF. Written as DNA, the CDR3 is TGTGCCAGCATCGGGGCAGGGGGCTGGAACGAGCAGTACTTC.

At least ten counts were recorded for this clonotype. This chain uses TRBV7-8 with TRBJ2-7; TRBD2 matches 7 bases. Trimming removed 5 bases from V and 4 bases from J; junction bases left unmatched: 11. Germline CDR1 reads SGHVS; CDR2 reads FQNEAQ. There are 15 residues in the CDR3. The CDR3 spells CASSPLGGSFYEQYF. As DNA, the CDR3 is TGTGCCAGCAGCCCGCTGGGGGGGTCTTTTTACGAGCAGTACTTC.

The table lists this clonotype with many counts. V gene TRBV28 combines with J gene TRBJ2-2; D ambiguous. V lost 1 base, J lost 3 bases, and 3 bases lay in between. CDR1 is MDHEN, CDR2 SYDVKM, per germline. This CDR3 is 13 amino acids long. The CDR3 protein is CASSLSDTGELFF. For the CDR3, the DNA is TGTGCCAGCAGTTTATCAGACACCGGGGAGCTGTTTTTT. The variable domain in full, with the rest retrieved from reference TRBV28 and TRBJ2-2, is DVKVTQSSRYLVKRTGEKVFLECVQDMDHENMFWYRQDPGLGLRLIYFSYDVKMKEKGDIPEGYSVSREKKERFSLILESASTNQTSMYLCASSLSDTGELFFGEGSRLTVL.